The clone carrying this T cell receptor beta chain is a singleton in its sample. This specimen belongs to a study of blood T cell repertoires in COVID-19. As for the study in general: Both acute and convalescent COVID-19 samples were obtained from the United States, Italy and Spain.

Germline V lookup: CDR1 MDHEN, CDR2 SYDVKM. V shed 5 bases and J shed 7 bases, with 9 bases lying between them. The CDR3 length is 13 residues. Generated by immunoSEQ multiplex PCR, the TCRdb table keeps only in-frame clones and is missing some. The table lists under 200,000 clones, around nine tenths of them singletons. The TCR sequence derives from a man in his 70s with active or convalescent COVID-19. The gene calls are TRBV28 and TRBJ1-6; the D is unclear. The sequenced material came from peripheral blood. The CDR3 DNA reads as TGTGCCAGCAGTAAGGAGCTAAATTCACCCCTCCACTTT. Residues: CASSKELNSPLHF. Looking up the rest from reference TRBV28 and TRBJ1-6 gives the full variable domain: DVKVTQSSRYLVKRTGEKVFLECVQDMDHENMFWYRQDPGLGLRLIYFSYDVKMKEKGDIPEGYSVSREKKERFSLILESASTNQTSMYLCASSKELNSPLHFGNGTRLTVT.